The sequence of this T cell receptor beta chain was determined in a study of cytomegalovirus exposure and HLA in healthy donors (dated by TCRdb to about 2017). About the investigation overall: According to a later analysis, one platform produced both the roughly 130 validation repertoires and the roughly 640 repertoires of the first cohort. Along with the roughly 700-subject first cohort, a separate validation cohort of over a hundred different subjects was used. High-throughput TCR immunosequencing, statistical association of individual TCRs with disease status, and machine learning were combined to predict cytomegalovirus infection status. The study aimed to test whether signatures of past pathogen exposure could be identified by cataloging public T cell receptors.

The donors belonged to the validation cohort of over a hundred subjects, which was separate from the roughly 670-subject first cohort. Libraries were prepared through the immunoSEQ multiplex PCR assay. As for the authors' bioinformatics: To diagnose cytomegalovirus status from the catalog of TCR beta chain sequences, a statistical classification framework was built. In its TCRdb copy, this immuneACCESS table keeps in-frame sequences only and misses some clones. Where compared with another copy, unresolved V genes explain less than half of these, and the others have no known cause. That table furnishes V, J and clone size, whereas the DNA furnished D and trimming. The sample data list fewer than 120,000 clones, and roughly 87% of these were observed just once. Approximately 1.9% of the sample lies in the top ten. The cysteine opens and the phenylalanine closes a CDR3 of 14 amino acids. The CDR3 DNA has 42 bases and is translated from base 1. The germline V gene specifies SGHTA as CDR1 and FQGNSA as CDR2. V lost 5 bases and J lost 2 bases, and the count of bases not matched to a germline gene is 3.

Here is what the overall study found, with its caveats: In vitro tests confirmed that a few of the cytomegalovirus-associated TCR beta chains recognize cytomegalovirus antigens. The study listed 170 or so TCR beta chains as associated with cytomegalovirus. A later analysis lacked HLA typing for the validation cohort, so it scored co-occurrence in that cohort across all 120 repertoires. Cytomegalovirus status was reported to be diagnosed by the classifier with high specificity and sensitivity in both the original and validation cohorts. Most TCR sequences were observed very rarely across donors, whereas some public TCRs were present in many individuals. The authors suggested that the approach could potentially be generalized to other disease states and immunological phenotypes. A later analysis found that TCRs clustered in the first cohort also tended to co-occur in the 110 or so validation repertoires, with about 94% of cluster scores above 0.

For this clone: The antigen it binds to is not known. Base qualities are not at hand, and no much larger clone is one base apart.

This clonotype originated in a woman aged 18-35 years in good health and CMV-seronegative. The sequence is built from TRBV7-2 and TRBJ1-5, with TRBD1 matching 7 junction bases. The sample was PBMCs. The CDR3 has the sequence CASSRQGGNQPQHF. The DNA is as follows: TGTGCCAGCAGCCGACAGGGAGGCAATCAGCCCCAGCATTTT.